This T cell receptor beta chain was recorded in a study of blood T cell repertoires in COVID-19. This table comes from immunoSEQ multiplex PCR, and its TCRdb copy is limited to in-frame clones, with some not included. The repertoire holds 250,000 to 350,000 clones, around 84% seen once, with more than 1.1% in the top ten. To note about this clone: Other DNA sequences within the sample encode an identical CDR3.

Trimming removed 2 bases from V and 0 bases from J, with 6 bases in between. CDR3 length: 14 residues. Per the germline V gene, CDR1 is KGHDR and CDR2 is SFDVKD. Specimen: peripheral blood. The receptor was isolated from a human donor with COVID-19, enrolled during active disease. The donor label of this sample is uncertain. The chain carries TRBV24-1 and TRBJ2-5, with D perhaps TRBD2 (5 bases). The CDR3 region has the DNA TGTGCCACCAGTGATTCGGGGTACCAAGAGACCCAGTACTTC. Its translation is CATSDSGYQETQYF.